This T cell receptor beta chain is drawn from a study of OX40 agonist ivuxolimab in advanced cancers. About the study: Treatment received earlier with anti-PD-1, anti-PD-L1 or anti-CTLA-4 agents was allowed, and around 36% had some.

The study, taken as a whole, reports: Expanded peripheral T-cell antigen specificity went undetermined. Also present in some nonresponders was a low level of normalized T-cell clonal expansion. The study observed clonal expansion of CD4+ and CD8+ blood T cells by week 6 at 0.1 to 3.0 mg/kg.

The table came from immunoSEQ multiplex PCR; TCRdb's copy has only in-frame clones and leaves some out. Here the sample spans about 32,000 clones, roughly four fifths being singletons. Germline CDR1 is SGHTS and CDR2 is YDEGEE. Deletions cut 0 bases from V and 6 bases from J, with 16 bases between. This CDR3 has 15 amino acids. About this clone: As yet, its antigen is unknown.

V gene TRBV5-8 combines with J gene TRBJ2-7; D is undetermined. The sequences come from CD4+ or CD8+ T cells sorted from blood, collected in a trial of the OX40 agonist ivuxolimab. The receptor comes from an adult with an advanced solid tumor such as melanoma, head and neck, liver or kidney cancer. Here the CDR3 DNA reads TGTGCCAGCAGCTTGGTTTACGGCCTGATAGGCGAGCAGTACTTC. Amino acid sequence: CASSLVYGLIGEQYF.